A single sample is the source of the 27 T cell receptor beta chains below, sequenced in a study of cytomegalovirus exposure and HLA in healthy donors. PCR used 60 Vbeta primers and 13 Jbeta primers. Profiled with immunoSEQ multiplex PCR; TCRdb holds only in-frame clones, not every one. The profile shows around 75,000 clones, roughly three quarters of them singletons. Sequenced: PBMCs. Receptors originate from a man between 18 and 35 years old in good health and CMV-seronegative.

On this clone: The DNA is left out, because the CDR3 cannot be placed on it with certainty; the CDR3 is given as TCRdb lists it. This chain joins TRBV10-2 and TRBJ1-2. Germline V gene lookup returns CDR1 WSHSY and CDR2 SAAADI. Including both end residues, the CDR3 is 15 amino acids long. The CDR3 sequence: CASSDFGRGADEAGF.

Only one count was recorded for this clone. Other DNA sequences in this specimen translate into the identical CDR3. The J gene is TRBJ2-1, the V gene TRBV10-3; D may be TRBD2 (6 bases). The CDR3 is 15 residues long. V was cut by 8 bases and J by 7 bases, with 21 bases left in between. Looked up from germline, CDR1 is ENHRY and CDR2 is SYGVKD. The CDR3 protein is CAIETGDPDVNEQFF. For the CDR3, the DNA is TGTGCCATCGAGACGGGAGACCCGGATGTTAATGAGCAGTTCTTC.

In its sample, this clone was seen once. This sequence joins TRBV2 and TRBJ1-2, with D tentatively TRBD1 (5 bases). The germline V and J ends were trimmed by 4 bases and 10 bases, with 16 bases remaining between them. CDR3 length: 13 amino acids. Germline lookup yields CDR1 SNHLY and CDR2 FYNNEI. The CDR3 coding sequence is TGTGCCAGCAGTGTGACAGACCAGCTGGACTACACCTTC. Encoded protein: CASSVTDQLDYTF.

V gene TRBV27 combines with J gene TRBJ2-2; 9 nucleotides agree with TRBD2. The CDR3 spans 16 residues. Germline V gene lookup returns CDR1 MNHEY and CDR2 SMNVEV (reference sequence). V lost 8 bases and J lost 0; bases outside the gene matches: 7. The CDR3 nucleotides read TGTGCCAGCTCGAACGTAGCGGGGGCGAACACCGGGGAGCTGTTTTTT. Its protein product is CASSNVAGANTGELFF.

This rearrangement joins TRBV13 to TRBJ2-2; D is ambiguous. CDR3 length: 13 residues. Trimming took 5 bases from V and 1 from J, leaving 5 bases between them. Germline V gives CDR1 PRHDT, CDR2 FYEKMQ (reference sequence). The CDR3: CASSLWNTGELFF. CDR3 in DNA: TGTGCCAGCAGCCTGTGGAACACCGGGGAGCTGTTTTTT.

The V gene is TRBV18, the J gene TRBJ2-1; tentatively, D is TRBD1 (6 bases). Trimming pared 3 bases from V and 5 bases from J, leaving 8 bases between. Looked up from germline, CDR1 is KGHSH and CDR2 is LQKENI. This CDR3 has 13 amino acids. The CDR3 loop reads CASSPRQDNEQFF. In nucleotides, the CDR3 is TGTGCCAGCTCACCCCGACAGGACAATGAGCAGTTCTTC.

The J gene is TRBJ2-5, the V gene TRBV6-1, with D perhaps TRBD1 (7 bases). This CDR3 spans 14 amino acids. V dropped 5 bases and J dropped 6 bases, with 16 bases sitting between them. The germline gives CDR1 MNHNS, CDR2 SASEGT. This CDR3 reads CASSSNRGGKTQYF. The CDR3 region has the DNA TGTGCCAGCAGTTCTAACAGGGGCGGGAAGACCCAGTACTTC.

This chain links TRBV28 with TRBJ1-2; no clear D gene. V dropped 3 bases and J dropped 2 bases, with 13 bases sitting between them. The CDR3 consists of 15 residues. Germline-derived CDR1 and CDR2 are MDHEN and SYDVKM. The CDR3 region has the DNA TGTGCCAGCAGTTTGTTACCCGGGGTCAACTATGGCTACACCTTC. Residues: CASSLLPGVNYGYTF.

The rearrangement uses TRBV4-3 and TRBJ1-5; no firm D call. Deletions cut 4 bases from V and 3 bases from J, with 10 bases between. The CDR3 is 14 amino acids. CDR1 is LGHNA, CDR2 YSLEER, per germline. CDR3 protein: CASSRDSFNQPQHF. The CDR3 DNA is TGCGCCAGCAGCCGCGACTCTTTCAATCAGCCCCAGCATTTT.

This clone was counted between two and nine times. The genes are TRBV12-5 and TRBJ2-7, with 9 bases that match TRBD2. The CDR3 contains 17 residues. Germline values: CDR1 LGHNT, CDR2 FRNRAP. The junction had 11 bases not matched to a gene; V was cut back by 4 bases and J by 1 base. CDR3 DNA: TGTGCTAGTGGTTGGACGAGCGGGGGGTTCAAGTCCTACGAGCAGTACTTC. It specifies CASGWTSGGFKSYEQYF. Combining the CDR3 with reference TRBV12-5 and TRBJ2-7 gives the whole variable domain DARVTQTPRHKVTEMGQEVTMRCQPILGHNTVFWYRQTMMQGLELLAYFRNRAPLDDSGMPKDRFSAEMPDATLATLKIQPSEPRDSAVYFCASGWTSGGFKSYEQYFGPGTRLTVT.

The rearrangement links TRBV5-6 to TRBJ1-1; D not resolved. CDR3 length: 10 residues. Trimming stripped 7 bases from V and 5 bases from J, with 6 bases between. Germline CDR1 SGHDT, CDR2 YYEEEE. The CDR3 bases are TGTGCCAGCGGAGGGACTGAAGCTTTCTTT. Translated: CASGGTEAFF.

The J gene is TRBJ1-5, the V gene TRBV10-2; TRBD1 matches at 7 bases. The CDR3 is made up of 13 amino acids. Germline-derived CDR1 and CDR2 are WSHSY and SAAADI. J was trimmed by 6 bases and V by 6 bases; bases with no gene match: 5. The CDR3 loop is CASSADRAQPQHF. The CDR3 DNA sequence: TGCGCCAGCAGCGCTGACAGGGCTCAGCCCCAGCATTTT.

In this sample, this clone turned up once. The chain is built from TRBV7-8 and TRBJ1-3, with D possibly TRBD1 on 5 matching bases. V was shortened by 3 bases and J by 3 bases, with 9 bases between the two germline ends. This CDR3 has 14 residues. The germline CDR1 and CDR2 sequences are SGHVS and FQNEAQ. The CDR3 bases are TGTGCCAGCAGCTTGAGCGGGGGTGGAAACACCATATATTTT. This sequence encodes CASSLSGGGNTIYF.

This chain joins TRBV29-1 and TRBJ2-5, with 8 nucleotides matching TRBD1. Germline-derived CDR1 and CDR2 are SQVTM and ANQGSEA. V shed 4 bases, J shed 5 bases, and the junction held 3 bases outside the gene matches. This CDR3 contains 12 residues. The CDR3 here is CSVAGGMETQYF. The CDR3, as DNA: TGCAGCGTTGCAGGGGGCATGGAGACCCAGTACTTC.

J is TRBJ2-1 and V is TRBV5-1; the D gene is possibly TRBD1 (7 bases). From germline, CDR1 is SGHRS and CDR2 YFSETQ. The CDR3 totals 17 residues. The V gene lost 0 bases and the J gene lost 4 bases, with 17 bases spanning the gap. DNA of the CDR3: TGCGCCAGCAGCTTGGGCTTTGGAGGGGGCCCATACAATGAGCAGTTCTTC. It encodes CASSLGFGGGPYNEQFF.

The J gene is TRBJ2-3, the V gene TRBV6-4, with D unclear. The CDR3 has 14 amino acids. Trimming took off 4 bases at V and 4 bases at J, with 12 bases between the two ends. Germline V lookup: CDR1 MRHNA, CDR2 SNTAGT. This CDR3 reads CASSVERSADTQYF. CDR3 sequence (DNA): TGTGCCAGCAGTGTGGAAAGAAGCGCAGATACGCAGTATTTT.

The CDR3 protein is CASSQDPGLTLSGANVLTF. The CDR3 nucleotides read TGTGCCAGCAGCCAAGATCCGGGTCTTACCCTCTCTGGGGCCAACGTCCTGACTTTC. The gene calls are TRBV4-2 and TRBJ2-6, with D unclear. Trimming pared 0 bases from V and 0 bases from J, leaving 15 bases between. The CDR3 length is 19 residues. Germline V gene sequence: CDR1 LGHNA, CDR2 YNFKEQ.

This chain connects TRBV7-2 to TRBJ1-1, with 9 bases fitting TRBD1. Germline CDR1 is SGHTA and CDR2 is FQGNSA. After removal of 1 base from V and 7 bases from J, the junction contained 7 bases not matched to a gene. This CDR3 comprises 15 residues. The CDR3 spells CASSLEGQGLNEAFF. In DNA, the CDR3 is TGTGCCAGCAGCTTAGAAGGACAGGGGCTAAATGAAGCTTTCTTT.

This clone was seen once. The chain joins TRBV6-1 to TRBJ1-5; perhaps TRBD1 as D (6 bases). Germline CDR1 and CDR2: MNHNS and SASEGT. V dropped 0 bases and J dropped 5 bases, with 11 bases sitting between them. The CDR3 covers 15 residues. CDR3 nucleotide sequence: TGTGCCAGCAGTGAAGCCCAGGGGAAACATCAGCCCCAGCATTTT. Translating gives CASSEAQGKHQPQHF.

The genes are TRBV6-1 and TRBJ1-3; TRBD1 matches at 7 bases. Per germline, CDR1 MNHNS and CDR2 SASEGT. The J segment lost 4 bases and the V segment lost 7 bases, leaving 7 bases of the junction unmatched. CDR3 length: 14 residues. The CDR3 reads CASTPTGAGNTIYF. The CDR3 DNA follows: TGTGCCAGCACCCCCACAGGGGCCGGAAACACCATATATTTT.

This sequence joins TRBV6-1 and TRBJ1-5; 8 positions agree with TRBD1. The CDR3 extends over 15 amino acids. J lost 5 bases, V lost 6 bases, and 9 bases had no gene match. Germline V gives CDR1 MNHNS, CDR2 SASEGT. CDR3 sequence: CASSPTGVDHQPQHF. The CDR3 region has the DNA TGTGCCAGCAGCCCGACAGGGGTAGACCATCAGCCCCAGCATTTT.

This clone was recorded a few times. This sequence joins TRBV5-1 and TRBJ1-5, with 9 bases lining up with TRBD1. With V trimmed by 4 bases and J by 4 bases, 3 bases remained unmatched. Germline V CDR1 and CDR2: SGHRS, YFSETQ. This CDR3 comprises 14 residues. CDR3 loop: CASSTGTGNQPQHF. The CDR3 coding sequence is TGCGCCAGCAGCACCGGGACAGGGAATCAGCCCCAGCATTTT.

This clone was seen a few times. This chain uses TRBV5-8 with TRBJ1-4, with 7 bases matching TRBD1. The CDR3 has 13 amino acids. Germline V CDR1 and CDR2: SGHTS, YDEGEE. With 5 bases clipped from V and 7 bases from J, the junction kept 5 bases outside the gene matches. The CDR3 loop reads CASRQGMGEKLFF. The CDR3 DNA is TGTGCCAGCAGACAGGGGATGGGTGAAAAACTGTTTTTT.

V usage is TRBV7-6 and J usage is TRBJ1-4, with 11 bases aligning to TRBD1. The J segment lost 14 bases and the V segment lost 4 bases, leaving 6 bases of the junction unmatched. Germline lookup yields CDR1 SGHVS and CDR2 FNYEAQ. The CDR3 length is 13 residues. CDR3: CASSSRGQGGLFF. Here the CDR3 DNA reads TGTGCCAGCAGCTCTCGGGGACAGGGGGGGCTGTTTTTT.

The chain joins TRBV15 to TRBJ1-2, with D possibly being TRBD1 (6 bases). The CDR3 runs to 14 residues. The V end was cut by 4 bases, the J end by 7 bases, with 16 bases between. Germline loops: CDR1 LNHNV, CDR2 YYDKDF (reference sequence). The chain's CDR3 is CATSNRQDWGGYTF. The CDR3, as DNA: TGTGCCACCAGCAACAGACAGGATTGGGGTGGCTACACCTTC.

V usage is TRBV7-4 and J usage is TRBJ2-5, with 11 bases identical to TRBD2. This CDR3 has 17 amino acids. With 5 bases clipped from V and 3 bases from J, the junction kept 11 bases outside the gene matches. Germline V lookup: CDR1 SGHVT, CDR2 SQSDAQ. CDR3 coding DNA: TGTGCCAGCAGCCCCCACCAGGGACTAGCGGATAAAGAGACCCAGTACTTC. Protein: CASSPHQGLADKETQYF.

V is TRBV30 and J is TRBJ1-1; a weak D match, TRBD1 (6 bases). The germline V and J ends were trimmed by 0 bases and 0 bases, with 8 bases remaining between them. The CDR3 loop spans 14 amino acids. Germline V gene data show CDR1 as GTSNPN and CDR2 as SVGIG (reference sequence). The CDR3 region is CAWSVGGLNTEAFF. DNA for the CDR3: TGTGCCTGGAGTGTTGGGGGCCTGAACACTGAAGCTTTCTTT. Filled out from reference TRBV30 and TRBJ1-1, the complete variable domain reads SQTIHQWPATLVQPVGSPLSLECTVEGTSNPNLYWYRQAAGRGLQLLFYSVGIGQISSEVPQNLSASRPQDRQFILSSKKLLLSDSGFYLCAWSVGGLNTEAFFGQGTRLTVV.